Shown below are 25 T cell receptor beta chains from a single sample sequenced in a study of cytomegalovirus exposure and HLA in healthy donors. Vbeta (60) and Jbeta (13) primers were used in the PCR. TCRdb's copy holds only in-frame clones and misses some; the assay was immunoSEQ multiplex PCR. The sample consists of some 88,000 clones, 65% to 80% of them appearing once. Sequencing used PBMCs. These receptors were taken from a woman aged 18-35 years in good health and CMV-seropositive.

J is TRBJ2-1 and V is TRBV5-4; D might be TRBD1 (7 bases). The CDR3 is 16 residues long. V lost 0 bases to trimming and J lost 7 bases, with 17 bases between them. Germline V gives CDR1 SGHNT, CDR2 YYREEE (reference sequence). The CDR3 DNA follows: TGTGCCAGCAGCTTGGCCGGAGGGGGCCGGGGGAATGAGCAGTTCTTC. Translating it yields CASSLAGGGRGNEQFF.

The rearrangement uses TRBV18 and TRBJ1-4; 8 bases align to TRBD1. V lost 3 bases, J lost 5 bases, and 5 bases stayed unmatched. Germline lookup yields CDR1 KGHSH and CDR2 LQKENI. This CDR3 comprises 15 residues. The CDR3 protein is CASSPLRDRNEKLFF. Written as DNA, the CDR3 is TGTGCCAGCTCACCGCTTCGGGACAGGAATGAAAAACTGTTTTTT.

The genes are TRBV27 and TRBJ1-5; D call uncertain. V lost 2 bases and J lost 2, with 4 bases in between. Germline loops: CDR1 MNHEY, CDR2 SMNVEV (reference sequence). The CDR3 is 13 amino acids. The CDR3 DNA reads TGTGCCAGCAGTTTAATCGGCAATCAGCCCCAGCATTTT. It translates to CASSLIGNQPQHF.

The chain couples TRBV10-3 to TRBJ1-1, with TRBD1 matching 10 bases. This CDR3 has 14 residues. V lost 7 bases and J lost 4; bases outside the gene matches: 6. In germline, CDR1 is ENHRY, CDR2 SYGVKD. CDR3 nucleotide sequence: TGTGCCATCACGCTGGGACAGGGGAGCACTGAAGCTTTCTTT. This gives the protein CAITLGQGSTEAFF.

The chain joins TRBV7-9 to TRBJ1-1, with D tentatively TRBD1 (5 bases). The length of the CDR3 is 18 residues. Per germline, CDR1 SEHNR and CDR2 FQNEAQ (reference sequence). Trimming took 7 bases from V and 1 from J, leaving 25 bases between them. The CDR3 sequence: CASTLIGGALIRNTEAFF. The CDR3 DNA is TGTGCCAGCACCCTTATAGGAGGGGCGCTAATCCGGAACACTGAAGCTTTCTTT. Full variable domain (remainder filled in from reference TRBV7-9 and TRBJ1-1): DTGVSQNPRHKITKRGQNVTFRCDPISEHNRLYWYRQTLGQGPEFLTYFQNEAQLEKSRLLSDRFSAERPKGSFSTLEIQRTEQGDSAMYLCASTLIGGALIRNTEAFFGQGTRLTVV.

The chain is built from TRBV5-4 and TRBJ1-1; TRBD1 aligns across 7 bases. This CDR3 comprises 16 residues. Trimming at V came to 0 bases and at J to 5 bases, leaving 10 bases not matched to a gene. Looked up from germline, CDR1 is SGHNT and CDR2 is YYREEE (reference sequence). The CDR3: CASSLGGYRGVTEAFF. Here the CDR3 DNA reads TGTGCCAGCAGCTTGGGGGGTTACAGGGGTGTGACTGAAGCTTTCTTT.

The V call is TRBV6-5, the J call TRBJ2-2; D may be TRBD2 (6 bases). Germline V gene data show CDR1 as MNHEY and CDR2 as SVGAGI. The CDR3 runs to 15 residues. V was trimmed by 6 bases and J by 9 bases, leaving 20 bases between them. CDR3 sequence reads: CASSTRLVGTRELFF. The DNA for the CDR3 is TGTGCCAGCAGCACGCGACTAGTGGGGACCAGGGAGCTGTTTTTT.

The gene calls are TRBV10-2 and TRBJ2-1; no clear D gene. The CDR3 loop spans 11 amino acids. With 5 bases removed from V and 8 bases from J, the gap between germline ends came to 7 bases. Germline CDR1 reads WSHSY; CDR2 reads SAAADI. The CDR3 region is CASSPIHEQFF. The CDR3 nucleotides read TGCGCCAGCAGTCCCATCCATGAGCAGTTCTTC.

A few counts support this clone. J is TRBJ1-1 and V is TRBV6-1; 7 bases are a match to TRBD1. Germline values: CDR1 MNHNS, CDR2 SASEGT. V dropped 3 bases and J dropped 6; count of bases not matched to a gene: 4. The length of the CDR3 is 13 residues. The CDR3 DNA sequence: TGTGCCAGCAGTGATTACAGGGGCGCTGAAGCTTTCTTT. Amino acid sequence: CASSDYRGAEAFF.

The J gene is TRBJ2-2, the V gene TRBV5-4; maybe TRBD2 (7 bases). CDR1 is SGHNT, CDR2 YYREEE, per germline (reference sequence). V lost 0 bases and J lost 3, with 15 bases in between. This CDR3 region has 17 residues. CDR3 region: CASSLGFRGADTGELFF. CDR3 nucleotides: TGTGCCAGCAGCTTGGGCTTTCGGGGGGCAGACACCGGGGAGCTGTTTTTT. The variable domain in full, with the rest retrieved from reference TRBV5-4 and TRBJ2-2, is ETGVTQSPTHLIKTRGQQVTLRCSSQSGHNTVSWYQQALGQGPQFIFQYYREEENGRGNFPPRFSGLQFPNYSSELNVNALELDDSALYLCASSLGFRGADTGELFFGEGSRLTVL.

This clone was seen once. The rearrangement uses TRBV11-3 and TRBJ2-2; D not resolved. Germline CDR1 is SGHNT and CDR2 is YENEEA. The ends were cut back, 5 bases at V and 5 bases at J, with 15 bases in the middle. The CDR3 has 15 amino acids. The DNA of the CDR3 is TGTGCCAGCAGCCCGGCGACGACGGGTACCGGGGAGCTGTTTTTT. This sequence encodes CASSPATTGTGELFF.

This clone was seen a handful of times. The rearrangement links TRBV19 to TRBJ1-3; D is ambiguous. CDR1 and CDR2 (germline): LNHDA, SQIVND (reference sequence). The CDR3 extends over 14 amino acids. V was shortened by 3 bases and J by 6 bases, with 12 bases between the two germline ends. The CDR3 bases are TGTGCCAGTAGTATTTGGGGAGGCCCAAACACCATATATTTT. Translation gives CASSIWGGPNTIYF.

The chain recombines TRBV12-5 with TRBJ2-1, with TRBD1 as a possible D gene (5 bases). Trimming left V 0 bases short and J 10 bases short, with 7 bases between. The CDR3 covers 12 residues. Germline lookup yields CDR1 LGHNT and CDR2 FRNRAP. CDR3 DNA: TGTGCTAGTGGTTTGGTAACAGGAGAGCAGTTCTTC. Protein product: CASGLVTGEQFF. The full variable domain, its missing parts supplied by reference TRBV12-5 and TRBJ2-1, is DARVTQTPRHKVTEMGQEVTMRCQPILGHNTVFWYRQTMMQGLELLAYFRNRAPLDDSGMPKDRFSAEMPDATLATLKIQPSEPRDSAVYFCASGLVTGEQFFGPGTRLTVL.

This clone showed up just a few times. The chain carries TRBV4-1 and TRBJ2-7; 9 bases are shared with TRBD1. The CDR3 is 13 amino acids. V was pared by 4 bases and J by 5 bases, with 3 bases of the junction left unmatched. Looked up from germline, CDR1 is MGHRA and CDR2 is YSYEKL. CDR3 in amino acids: CASSLRTGDEQYF. CDR3 coding DNA: TGCGCCAGCAGCCTGCGGACAGGGGACGAGCAGTACTTC.

The CDR3 is CATSSPGTGGYEQYF. CDR3 DNA: TGTGCCACCAGCAGTCCCGGGACAGGGGGTTACGAGCAGTACTTC. The gene calls are TRBV15 and TRBJ2-5; the match to TRBD1 covers 11 bases. The J call may be incorrect, as the DNA end agrees better with TRBJ2-7. CDR1 is LNHNV and CDR2 is YYDKDF in the germline V gene (reference sequence). CDR3 length: 15 residues.

This chain uses TRBV6-5 with TRBJ2-1; D unclear. Trimming removed 5 bases at V and 7 bases at J, with 15 bases between. Germline V gene data show CDR1 as MNHEY and CDR2 as SVGAGI. This CDR3 is built from 14 residues. CDR3 in DNA: TGTGCCAGCAGTACCCTCCATAGGCGGAATGAGCAGTTCTTC. Amino acids: CASSTLHRRNEQFF.

The rearrangement uses TRBV5-1 and TRBJ2-3; no firm D call. V was pared by 4 bases and J by 2 bases, with 17 bases between. This CDR3 has 16 residues. CDR1 SGHRS and CDR2 YFSETQ come from the germline V gene. The chain's CDR3 is CASSPGKSAFTDTQYF. The CDR3 region has the DNA TGCGCCAGCAGCCCTGGAAAAAGCGCTTTCACAGATACGCAGTATTTT.

This clone appeared a few times. CDR3 nucleotide sequence: TGTGCCAGCAGTCCCGGGACTAGCGGCTACAATGAGCAGTTCTTC. As protein: CASSPGTSGYNEQFF. This chain uses TRBV6-5 with TRBJ2-1, with TRBD2 matching over 11 bases. The V and J ends lost 5 bases and 3 bases, in that order; junction bases with no gene match: 3. Looked up from germline, CDR1 is MNHEY and CDR2 is SVGAGI. The CDR3 has 15 amino acids.

This sequence joins TRBV2 and TRBJ2-3; 11 bases map to TRBD2. J gave up 2 bases and V 7 bases, and 5 bases lay outside the gene matches. CDR3 length: 15 residues. Germline loops: CDR1 SNHLY, CDR2 FYNNEI. CDR3 residues: CASIGLAGPTDTQYF. Here the CDR3 DNA reads TGTGCCAGCATTGGACTAGCGGGTCCCACAGATACGCAGTATTTT. The full variable domain, in which reference TRBV2 and TRBJ2-3 provide the parts outside the CDR3, is EPEVTQTPSHQVTQMGQEVILRCVPISNHLYFYWYRQILGQKVEFLVSFYNNEISEKSEIFDDQFSVERPDGSNFTLKIRSTKLEDSAMYFCASIGLAGPTDTQYFGPGTRLTVL.

The chain employs TRBV29-1 and TRBJ2-3; 7 bases line up with TRBD2. The CDR3 is 15 amino acids. Germline V gene lookup returns CDR1 SQVTM and CDR2 ANQGSEA. Losses at the gene ends were 3 bases for V and 6 bases for J; bases not matched to a gene: 12. CDR3 sequence reads: CSVEGRRGRGDTQYF. The CDR3 region has the DNA TGCAGCGTTGAGGGGCGGAGAGGGCGGGGGGATACGCAGTATTTT.

The rearrangement links TRBV19 to TRBJ2-1; TRBD2 aligns across 9 bases. V dropped 1 base and J dropped 2; count of bases not matched to a gene: 3. This CDR3 has 16 residues. Germline CDR1 reads LNHDA; CDR2 reads SQIVND (reference sequence). The CDR3: CASSIGSGRTYNEQFF. CDR3 nucleotide sequence: TGTGCCAGTAGTATAGGAAGCGGGAGGACCTACAATGAGCAGTTCTTC.

The V call is TRBV27, the J call TRBJ2-7; D possibly corresponds to TRBD2 (6 bases). Trimming took 6 bases from V and 4 from J, leaving 16 bases between them. This CDR3 is 14 amino acids long. Looked up from germline, CDR1 is MNHEY and CDR2 is SMNVEV (reference sequence). The CDR3 DNA reads TGTGCCAGCAGCCCCCTAGGGAGGATGTACGAGCAGTACTTC. Amino acid sequence: CASSPLGRMYEQYF.

Written as DNA, the CDR3 is TGTGCCAGCTCAAGGCCCTCCGGACAGGGAGCTGAAGCTTTCTTT. This translates into CASSRPSGQGAEAFF. The chain joins TRBV18 to TRBJ1-1, with 8 bases fitting TRBD1. The CDR3 sequence is 15 residues long. Germline trimming cut 5 bases from V and 6 bases from J; bases unmatched to any gene: 11. From germline, CDR1 is KGHSH and CDR2 LQKENI.

The rearrangement uses TRBV5-1 and TRBJ2-3; D gene uncertain. Near its end, the DNA agrees better with TRBJ1-5, so the J call may be wrong. Looked up from germline, CDR1 is SGHRS and CDR2 is YFSETQ. The length of the CDR3 is 15 residues. CDR3 in amino acids: CASSQTSGRPDTQHF. In DNA form, the CDR3 reads TGCGCCAGCAGCCAGACTAGCGGGAGACCAGATACGCAGCATTTT.

A few counts support this clone. The chain links TRBV21-1 to TRBJ1-6. TRBV21-1 is classified as a pseudogene. CDR3 length: 18 residues. The CDR3 is CASSSLEDDYRGNSPLHF. CDR3 nucleotide sequence: TGTGCCAGCAGCTCCCTTGAGGACGACTATCGAGGGAATTCACCCCTCCACTTT.